Sequencing of this T cell receptor beta chain was carried out in a study of patients and donors after allogeneic stem cell transplantation. From the RT-PCR reads, TCRdb called clonotypes with MiXCR, one entry per CDR3 protein. The repertoire holds approximately 210,000 distinct CDR3 sequences, with roughly two fifths as singletons. The CDR3 covers 13 residues. V was pared by 8 bases and J by 3 bases, with 13 bases between. CDR1 is MRHNA and CDR2 is SNTAGT in the germline V gene. V is TRBV6-4 and J is TRBJ1-1; D not resolved. The TCR originated in a human donor who was either an allogeneic HSCT recipient or a stem cell or donor lymphocyte infusion donor (not recorded which). It is not recorded whose cells these are; they may come from a transplant donor. Sequenced: blood, either unsorted or a sorted T cell fraction (not recorded which). CDR3 coding DNA: TGTGCCAGCGGAGAGGGTGAGGACACTGAAGCTTTCTTT. This gives the protein CASGEGEDTEAFF.